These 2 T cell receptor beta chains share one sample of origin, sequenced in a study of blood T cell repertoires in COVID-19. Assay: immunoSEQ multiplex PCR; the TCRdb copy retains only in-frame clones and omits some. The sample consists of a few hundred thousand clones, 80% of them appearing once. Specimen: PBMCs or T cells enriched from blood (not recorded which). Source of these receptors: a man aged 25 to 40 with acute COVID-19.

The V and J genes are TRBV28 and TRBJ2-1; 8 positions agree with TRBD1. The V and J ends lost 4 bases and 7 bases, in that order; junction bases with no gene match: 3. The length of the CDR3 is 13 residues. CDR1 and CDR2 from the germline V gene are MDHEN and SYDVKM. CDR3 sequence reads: CASSWTGRNEQFF. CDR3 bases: TGTGCCAGCAGTTGGACAGGGCGAAATGAGCAGTTCTTC. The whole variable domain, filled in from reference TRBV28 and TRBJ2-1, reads DVKVTQSSRYLVKRTGEKVFLECVQDMDHENMFWYRQDPGLGLRLIYFSYDVKMKEKGDIPEGYSVSREKKERFSLILESASTNQTSMYLCASSWTGRNEQFFGPGTRLTVL.

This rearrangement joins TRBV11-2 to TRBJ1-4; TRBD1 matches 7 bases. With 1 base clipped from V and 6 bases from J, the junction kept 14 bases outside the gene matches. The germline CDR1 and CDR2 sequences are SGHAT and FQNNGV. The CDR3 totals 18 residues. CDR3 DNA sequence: TGTGCCAGCAGCTTAGTGAAGTTTGGGTCAGGGGGTCATGAAAAACTGTTTTTT. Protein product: CASSLVKFGSGGHEKLFF.